The next 5 T cell receptor beta chains were all read from a single sample in a study of cytomegalovirus exposure and HLA in healthy donors. Repertoires were generated with immunoSEQ multiplex PCR, while TCRdb's copy carries only in-frame clones and drops some. In the table there are a few hundred thousand clones, roughly 90% of which are singletons. The sample was PBMCs. These receptors originate from a woman younger than 35 in good health and CMV-seronegative.

This chain joins TRBV28 and TRBJ1-5; possibly TRBD1 for D (6 bases). The CDR3 runs 17 residues. Looked up from germline, CDR1 is MDHEN and CDR2 is SYDVKM. The V and J ends lost 4 bases and 1 base respectively, with 17 bases between them. The CDR3 DNA reads as TGTGCCAGCAGTTCAGGGCGGGGGGCTAGGAGCAATCAGCCCCAGCATTTT. Translated: CASSSGRGARSNQPQHF.

This clone turned up a few times. The gene calls are TRBV30 and TRBJ1-5; D not resolved. Trimming removed 0 bases from V and 6 bases from J, with 12 bases in between. Germline V gene sequence: CDR1 GTSNPN, CDR2 SVGIG (reference sequence). CDR3 length: 14 residues. The DNA of the CDR3 is TGTGCCTGGAGTGTTTTAGAGAGACTTCAGCCCCAGCATTTT. It specifies CAWSVLERLQPQHF. Supplemented by reference TRBV30 and TRBJ1-5, the full variable domain reads SQTIHQWPATLVQPVGSPLSLECTVEGTSNPNLYWYRQAAGRGLQLLFYSVGIGQISSEVPQNLSASRPQDRQFILSSKKLLLSDSGFYLCAWSVLERLQPQHFGDGTRLSIL.

The chain recombines TRBV4-2 with TRBJ2-7; D remains unclear. There are 12 residues in the CDR3. Per the germline V gene, CDR1 is LGHNA and CDR2 is YNFKEQ. Deletions cut 8 bases from V and 2 bases from J, with 10 bases between. Here the CDR3 DNA reads TGTGCCAGCCGCGGCCAAACCTACGAGCAGTACTTC. This codes for CASRGQTYEQYF.

The V and J genes are TRBV29-1 and TRBJ2-3, with 14 bases matching TRBD2. The V segment lost 6 bases and the J segment 0 bases; nucleotides outside the gene matches: 2. The CDR3 is made up of 15 amino acids. Germline-derived CDR1 and CDR2 are SQVTM and ANQGSEA. The CDR3 sequence is CSVGLAGASTDTQYF. For the CDR3, the DNA is TGCAGCGTGGGACTAGCGGGAGCTAGCACAGATACGCAGTATTTT.

CDR3 sequence (DNA): TGTGCCAGCAGTTCCGTGGCGGAGGGGTATGGCTACACCTTC. Its translation: CASSSVAEGYGYTF. This chain joins TRBV6-6 and TRBJ1-2; maybe TRBD1 (5 bases). This CDR3 is built from 14 residues. V lost 4 bases to trimming and J lost 5 bases, with 14 bases between them. The germline CDR1 and CDR2 sequences are MNHNY and SVGAGI (reference sequence).